A single sample is the source of the 12 T cell receptor beta chains below, sequenced in a study of blood T cell repertoires in COVID-19. Assay used: immunoSEQ multiplex PCR; TCRdb lists only in-frame clones, some missing. The data show 150,000 to 200,000 clones, around 93% seen once. The specimen sequenced was peripheral blood. The receptor set was obtained from a young man with COVID-19, enrolled during active disease.

This rearrangement joins TRBV12-5 to TRBJ2-3; 7 bases are a match to TRBD1. Germline V gene lookup returns CDR1 LGHNT and CDR2 FRNRAP. This CDR3 is 16 amino acids long. The V gene end was trimmed by 0 bases and the J gene end by 7 bases; junction bases not matched to a gene: 10. The DNA of the CDR3 is TGTGCTAGTGGTTTGGTAAGAGGACAGGTAAATAATACGCAGTATTTT. It yields the protein CASGLVRGQVNNTQYF.

This clone has a single count. V and J are TRBV4-3 and TRBJ1-5, with 9 bases fitting TRBD1. This CDR3 region has 15 residues. V shed 2 bases, J shed 5 bases, and the junction held 4 bases outside the gene matches. Germline CDR1 and CDR2: LGHNA and YSLEER. CDR3 nucleotides: TGCGCCAGCAGCCAATCGGACAGGGGTGATCAGCCCCAGCATTTT. Residues: CASSQSDRGDQPQHF.

The chain uses TRBV5-6 and TRBJ2-1; 14 bases line up with TRBD2. The germline gives CDR1 SGHDT, CDR2 YYEEEE. The V segment lost 0 bases and the J segment 8 bases; nucleotides outside the gene matches: 7. CDR3 length: 17 amino acids. The CDR3 protein is CASSLGGTSGSVDEQFF. The CDR3 DNA reads as TGTGCCAGCAGCTTGGGAGGGACTAGCGGGAGTGTAGATGAGCAGTTCTTC.

V usage is TRBV19 and J usage is TRBJ2-1, with 8 nucleotides matching TRBD2. The V gene's germline CDR1 is LNHDA and CDR2 SQIVND (reference sequence). The ends lost 7 bases at V and 4 bases at J; junction bases unmatched: 9. This CDR3 contains 15 residues. CDR3 amino acids: CASTPGGTPYNEQFF. The CDR3 nucleotides read TGTGCCAGTACTCCGGGGGGGACGCCTTACAATGAGCAGTTCTTC.

This chain connects TRBV5-8 to TRBJ2-7; possibly TRBD1 for D (6 bases). V gave up 0 bases and J gave up 0 bases, with 7 bases separating them. This CDR3 is built from 14 residues. Germline CDR1 reads SGHTS; CDR2 reads YDEGEE. The CDR3 region has the DNA TGTGCCAGCAGCTTGGGGACAGTCTCCTACGAGCAGTACTTC. Protein sequence: CASSLGTVSYEQYF.

The chain combines TRBV7-9 with TRBJ1-1; 7 bases agree with TRBD1. Germline assignment: CDR1 SEHNR and CDR2 FQNEAQ (reference sequence). The CDR3 extends over 15 amino acids. V shed 1 base and J 8 bases; nucleotides not matched to a gene: 10. CDR3 nucleotides: TGTGCCAGCAGCTTAGTTTCGATAAGGGGGCAAGAAGCTTTCTTT. Translating it yields CASSLVSIRGQEAFF.

This clone occurred once. This chain joins TRBV10-3 and TRBJ2-1; D is perhaps TRBD2 (6 bases). The CDR3 covers 17 residues. Deletions cut 0 bases from V and 9 bases from J, with 21 bases between. Germline-derived CDR1 and CDR2 are ENHRY and SYGVKD. CDR3 residues: CAISESGTGSGYGEQFF. DNA of the CDR3: TGTGCCATCAGTGAGTCGGGAACAGGAAGCGGGTACGGTGAGCAGTTCTTC.

The chain couples TRBV6-5 to TRBJ2-7, with D maybe TRBD2 (5 bases). CDR3 length: 13 residues. CDR1 and CDR2 (germline): MNHEY, SVGAGI. Trimming left V 0 bases short and J 6 bases short, with 9 bases between. For the CDR3, the DNA is TGTGCCAGCAGTTACTCTCGGGGTCTCGAGCAGTACTTC. Amino acid sequence: CASSYSRGLEQYF.

The J gene is TRBJ1-5, the V gene TRBV24-1, with D uncertain. Trimming stripped 4 bases from V and 6 bases from J, with 9 bases between. Per germline, CDR1 KGHDR and CDR2 SFDVKD. CDR3 length: 13 residues. The CDR3 DNA follows: TGTGCCACCAGTGAGGGCAGTAGTCAGCCCCAGCATTTT. Translated, it gives CATSEGSSQPQHF.

About this clone itself: A read error may account for a junction end that differs from germline. The rearrangement links TRBV5-4 to TRBJ2-3; perhaps TRBD2 as D (5 bases). Germline V gives CDR1 SGHNT, CDR2 YYREEE (reference sequence). This CDR3 is built from 16 residues. The CDR3 loop is CASRLEEITSTDTQYF. The CDR3 DNA follows: TGTGCCAGCAGATTGGAGGAGATAACTAGCACAGATACGCAGTATTTT.

This chain links TRBV6-1 with TRBJ2-7; possibly TRBD1 for D (6 bases). V was cut by 2 bases and J by 2 bases, with 13 bases left in between. The CDR3 extends over 15 amino acids. The germline gives CDR1 MNHNS, CDR2 SASEGT. CDR3 loop: CASSEMRQGPYEQYF. Written as DNA, the CDR3 is TGTGCCAGCAGTGAAATGAGGCAGGGGCCCTACGAGCAGTACTTC.

V is TRBV4-2 and J is TRBJ1-2, with TRBD1 identical over 9 bases. V trimming: 6 bases; J trimming: 1 base; junction bases outside the gene matches: 3. Germline assignment: CDR1 LGHNA and CDR2 YNFKEQ. The CDR3 totals 14 residues. The CDR3 nucleotides read TGTGCCAGCAGACCGGGACAGGGTAACTATGGCTACACCTTC. Its protein is CASRPGQGNYGYTF.